The rows below give T cell receptor beta chains drawn from one sample of a study of CD8+CD57+ T cells in acquired aplastic anemia. One entry per CDR3 protein results from TCRdb running MiXCR on the reads. The sample lists 150,000 to 200,000 distinct CDR3 sequences, 40% to 55% occurring once. The sequenced material came from sorted CD4+, CD8+, or CD8+CD57+ T cells (not recorded which) from PBMCs. Source of these receptors: a human donor with aplastic anemia. Each CDR3 is given with its conserved first and last residue. Fields, in order: clone size, J gene, D gene, V gene, CDR3 DNA, CDR3 protein. A D gene is named only where the DNA matches it firmly. Size is stated for part of the rows, as once, few or many counts, or as a class when the clone is expanded.

-	TRBJ2-7	-	TRBV7-2	TGTGCCAGCAGCCACGGGGCAGGGTACGAGCAGTACTTC	CASSHGAGYEQYF
many	TRBJ1-2	TRBD1	TRBV5-1	TGCGCCAGCAGCTTGTTGGGACAGGACGACTATGGCTACACCTTC	CASSLLGQDDYGYTF
many	TRBJ2-1	TRBD2	TRBV15	TGTGCCACCAGCAGAGGAGCGGGAGGGCCCGAACCCAATGAGCAGTTCTTC	CATSRGAGGPEPNEQFF
few	TRBJ1-4	-	TRBV25-1	TGTGCCAGCAGTGAATGGGTAGGGGGAGGTGAAAAACTGTTTTTT	CASSEWVGGGEKLFF
-	TRBJ1-2	-	TRBV7-9	TGTGCCAGCAGCTTAGATCGGGGTGGAGGCTACACCTTC	CASSLDRGGGYTF
-	TRBJ1-2	-	TRBV2	TGTGCCAGCAGTTTGGGGACCTATGGCTACACCTTC	CASSLGTYGYTF
-	TRBJ2-5	-	TRBV25-1	TGTGCCAGCAGTGAAGTGGGTCGGCTACAAGAGACCCAGCACTTC	CASSEVGRLQETQHF
-	TRBJ1-1	-	TRBV7-9	TGTGCCAGTAGCTTAGGACAGACGAGCACTGAAGCTTTCTTT	CASSLGQTSTEAFF
-	TRBJ1-6	-	TRBV4-1	TGCGCCAGCAGCTTGGCAGGAACCGGTTCACCCCTCCACTTT	CASSLAGTGSPLHF
-	TRBJ1-6	TRBD1	TRBV25-1	TGTGCCAGCAGTACGGGACAGGGGGCCGGGTCCCTCCACTTT	CASSTGQGAGSLHF
-	TRBJ1-1	-	TRBV2	TGTGCCAGCATTAGAGGAGGTAGTAAGGACACTGAAGCTTTCTTT	CASIRGGSKDTEAFF
many	TRBJ2-5	-	TRBV5-1	TGCGCCAGCAGCTTGGGGCAGGGTAAAGAGACCCAGTACTTC	CASSLGQGKETQYF
many	TRBJ1-3	TRBD1	TRBV9	TGTGCCAGCAGCACCGGACAGGTCAACTCTGGAAACACCATATATTTT	CASSTGQVNSGNTIYF
-	TRBJ2-1	-	TRBV29-1	TGCAGCCCTATCACGGCGGGGCCGAAAAATGAGCAGTTCTTC	CSPITAGPKNEQFF
-	TRBJ2-7	-	TRBV20-1	TGCAGTGCTAGAGTGAGCGGCGACTACGAGCAGTACTTC	CSARVSGDYEQYF
many	TRBJ2-5	-	TRBV14	TGTGCCAGCAGCCCCCGGACGGCGGGGACCCAGTACTTC	CASSPRTAGTQYF
few	TRBJ2-1	TRBD2	TRBV10-3	TGTGCCATCAGTGAGGTTAGCGGGGGGCGGAGCTCCTACAATGAGCAGTTCTTC	CAISEVSGGRSSYNEQFF
-	TRBJ1-1	-	TRBV5-1	TGCGCCAGCAGCTTACAGGGAACTGTGGTGAACACTGAAGCTTTCTTT	CASSLQGTVVNTEAFF
many	TRBJ2-2	-	TRBV7-7	TGTGCCAGCAGCTTACCCGGGACCACCGGGGAGCTGTTTTTT	CASSLPGTTGELFF
once	TRBJ2-6	-	TRBV20-1	TGCAGTGCTAGTCGCGGGGCTGACGCTGAAGCTTTC	CSASRGADAEAF
-	TRBJ1-6	-	TRBV7-2	TGTGCCAGCAGCCCCAATACTGGACCCCTCCACTTT	CASSPNTGPLHF
many	TRBJ2-5	-	TRBV9	TGTGCCAGCAGCGTAGGGGCTACTAGTGTCCAAGAGACCCAGTACTTC	CASSVGATSVQETQYF
-	TRBJ1-4	TRBD1	TRBV25-1	TGTGCCAGCAGTGACCCCGGGACAGGGGACGAAAAACTGTTTTTT	CASSDPGTGDEKLFF
few	TRBJ2-7	-	TRBV19	TGTGCCAGTAGTAGACAAGCGGTCTCTTCCTACGAGCAGTACTTC	CASSRQAVSSYEQYF
-	TRBJ1-6	-	TRBV24-1	TGTGCCACCGGGACAAGGACTTCACCCCTCCACTTT	CATGTRTSPLHF
-	TRBJ2-1	-	TRBV20-1	TGCAGTGCTAGACTAGGACAGTCTGGCTACAATGAGCAGTTCTTC	CSARLGQSGYNEQFF
-	TRBJ2-7	TRBD1	TRBV2	TGTGCCAGCAGTTACCTACAGGGGGCGAAAGAGCAGTACTTC	CASSYLQGAKEQYF
many	TRBJ2-1	TRBD2	TRBV19	TGTGCCACCACCCCGAGCGGGAGAGCGAACAATGAGCAGTTCTTC	CATTPSGRANNEQFF
many	TRBJ1-6	TRBD1	TRBV27	TGTGCCAGCACTAGGACAGGTGGGGTGGGTTCACCCCTCCACTTT	CASTRTGGVGSPLHF
many	TRBJ2-7	TRBD2	TRBV20-1	TGCAGTGCTAAGGGAGCGGGGAATTTCTACGAGCAGTACTTC	CSAKGAGNFYEQYF
few	TRBJ2-7	-	TRBV7-3	TGTGCCAGCAGCCTGGACAGTAACTACGAGCAGTACTTC	CASSLDSNYEQYF
many	TRBJ2-3	-	TRBV6-2/TRBV6-3	TGTGCCAGCAGGATACGGGGGCCTCTGAACACAGATACGCAGTATTTT	CASRIRGPLNTDTQYF
many	TRBJ1-2	TRBD1	TRBV6-1	TGTGCCAGCACCCCGGGACAGGGAAACTATGGCTACACCTTC	CASTPGQGNYGYTF
once	TRBJ2-5	-	TRBV20-1	TGCAGTGCCCGGGTGGGGCGAGAGACCCAGTACTTC	CSARVGRETQYF
-	TRBJ2-1	-	TRBV20-1	TGCAGTGCTTGGTTTCTTGGGGGACCCTACAATGAGCAGTTCTTC	CSAWFLGGPYNEQFF
many	TRBJ2-3	TRBD2	TRBV9	TGTGCCAGCAGCGTCAGCGGGGGGAGGTCAGATACGCAGTATTTT	CASSVSGGRSDTQYF
few	TRBJ2-1	TRBD2	TRBV6-5	TGTGCCAGCTTTCGGACTAGCGGGAGGGATGAGCAGTTCTTC	CASFRTSGRDEQFF
once	TRBJ2-7	TRBD2	TRBV24-1	TGTGCCACCAGTGCGTCGCGGGGGACCTACGAGCAGTACTTC	CATSASRGTYEQYF
many	TRBJ1-1	TRBD1	TRBV5-8	TGTGCCAGCAGCTTGGAGGGGGACCGGGACAGTGAAGCTTTCTTT	CASSLEGDRDSEAFF
-	TRBJ1-1	-	TRBV25-1	TGTGCCAGCAGTGAGGCCACCACAGCGATGAACACTGAAGCTTTCTTT	CASSEATTAMNTEAFF
many	TRBJ2-1	TRBD2	TRBV20-1	TGCAGTGCTAGAGATGGCCAGCGGGAGGGCCCGAGATACAATGAGCAGTTCTTC	CSARDGQREGPRYNEQFF
many	TRBJ2-1	TRBD2	TRBV5-1	TGCGCCAGCAGCTTGGCACTAGCGGGGATAGGGGGAAACAATGAGCAGTTCTTC	CASSLALAGIGGNNEQFF
-	TRBJ1-4	TRBD1	TRBV7-2	TGTGCCAGCAGCTCATCCGGGACAGGGGGTGAAAAACTGTTTTTT	CASSSSGTGGEKLFF
-	TRBJ2-2	TRBD1	TRBV7-8	TGTGCCAGCAGCTTACTTTTCGGACAGGGGTTGTCCGGGGAGCTGTTTTTT	CASSLLFGQGLSGELFF
-	TRBJ2-7	-	TRBV5-1	TGCGCCAGCAGCTTGGCGGCAGGTCCTTCGTACGAGCAGTACTTC	CASSLAAGPSYEQYF
many	TRBJ2-1	-	TRBV6-6	TGTGCCAGCAGTTACGGCCTGTCGTCCCCCAATGAGCAGTTCTTC	CASSYGLSSPNEQFF
-	TRBJ1-5	-	TRBV2	TGTGCCAGCAGTGCGGGAACTATCAATCAGCCCCAGCATTTT	CASSAGTINQPQHF
-	TRBJ2-3	TRBD2	TRBV29-1	TGCAGCGTTGTCTCCCCGAGCGGGGGGACCGTGGGCACAGATACGCAGTATTTT	CSVVSPSGGTVGTDTQYF
-	TRBJ2-5	-	TRBV10-3	TGTGCCATCAGGGTGAAAGAACAAGAGACCCAGTACTTC	CAIRVKEQETQYF
-	TRBJ2-7	TRBD2	TRBV20-1	TGCAGTGCTACCGGGACTAGCGGGAGGACTTTCTCCTACGAGCAGTACTTC	CSATGTSGRTFSYEQYF
many	TRBJ2-2	TRBD2	TRBV7-3	TGTGCCAGCAGCGTAGCGGGGGGGTACACCGGGGAGCTGTTTTTT	CASSVAGGYTGELFF
many	TRBJ1-6	-	TRBV7-2	TGTGCCAGCAGCTTAAATTCACCCCTCCACTTT	CASSLNSPLHF
many	TRBJ2-1	-	TRBV20-1	TGCAGTGCTAGAGATAGAGCGCCTAGCTCCTACAATGAGCAGTTCTTC	CSARDRAPSSYNEQFF